What follows are 6 T cell receptor beta chains derived from one specimen sequenced in a study of beta chain features in type 1 diabetes. Reverse transcription of all isolated RNA meant that expressed TCRB transcripts were sequenced. The data were produced by immunoSEQ multiplex PCR, yet TCRdb's version contains in-frame clones alone and is incomplete. The profile shows 620,000 or so clones, 15% to 17% of them singletons. Sequenced material: naive CD4+ T cells from blood. The receptor set was obtained from a man between 18 and 29 years old in good health.

The chain has TRBV7-2 and TRBJ1-6; no reliable D call. CDR3 length equals 17 residues. CDR1 is SGHTA, CDR2 FQGNSA, per germline. The germline V and J ends were trimmed by 1 base and 10 bases, with 20 bases remaining between them. CDR3 amino acids: CASSLGSISGWSSPLHF. In DNA form, the CDR3 reads TGTGCCAGCAGCTTAGGGTCTATTAGCGGGTGGTCCTCACCCCTCCACTTT.

A few counts support this clone. The genes are TRBV27 and TRBJ2-3; no clear D. Germline V gene sequence: CDR1 MNHEY, CDR2 SMNVEV (reference sequence). The CDR3 spans 14 residues. V was pared by 3 bases and J by 0 bases, with 7 bases between. The chain's CDR3 is CASSFLASTDTQYF. The CDR3 region has the DNA TGTGCCAGCAGTTTCCTCGCTAGCACAGATACGCAGTATTTT.

V usage is TRBV21-1 and J usage is TRBJ2-7; the table's D gene call, TRBD2, was not cross checked with the DNA. TRBV21-1 represents a pseudogene. The CDR3 has 14 amino acids. As DNA, the CDR3 is TGTGCCAGCAACTTTCAAGCGGAGTGCGACGAGCAGTACTTC. It is translated as CASNFQAECDEQYF.

This clone was observed a few times. The rearrangement links TRBV6-5 to TRBJ2-2, with TRBD1 as a possible D gene (5 bases). V was shortened by 0 bases and J by 5 bases, with 7 bases between the two germline ends. Germline CDR1 MNHEY, CDR2 SVGAGI. CDR3 size: 14 residues. The DNA for the CDR3 is TGTGCCAGCAGTTACTCCTCAGGGACCGGGGAGCTGTTTTTT. Amino acids: CASSYSSGTGELFF.

This clone occurred a few times. This chain uses TRBV28 with TRBJ2-1; 9 bases are a match to TRBD2. With 5 bases clipped from V and 0 bases from J, the junction kept 8 bases outside the gene matches. The CDR3 totals 17 residues. Per germline, CDR1 MDHEN and CDR2 SYDVKM. CDR3 residues: CASSLQRGASSYNEQFF. The CDR3 DNA is TGTGCCAGCAGTCTTCAGCGGGGGGCTAGCTCCTACAATGAGCAGTTCTTC.

This clone was seen a few times. This chain connects TRBV10-3 to TRBJ2-7; TRBD1 agrees at 9 bases. V lost 5 bases to trimming and J lost 2 bases; unmatched junction nucleotides: 4. Germline V lookup: CDR1 ENHRY, CDR2 SYGVKD. CDR3 size: 14 residues. CDR3 in amino acids: CAISSGTGPYEQYF. The CDR3 DNA reads TGTGCCATCAGTTCCGGGACAGGGCCCTACGAGCAGTACTTC.